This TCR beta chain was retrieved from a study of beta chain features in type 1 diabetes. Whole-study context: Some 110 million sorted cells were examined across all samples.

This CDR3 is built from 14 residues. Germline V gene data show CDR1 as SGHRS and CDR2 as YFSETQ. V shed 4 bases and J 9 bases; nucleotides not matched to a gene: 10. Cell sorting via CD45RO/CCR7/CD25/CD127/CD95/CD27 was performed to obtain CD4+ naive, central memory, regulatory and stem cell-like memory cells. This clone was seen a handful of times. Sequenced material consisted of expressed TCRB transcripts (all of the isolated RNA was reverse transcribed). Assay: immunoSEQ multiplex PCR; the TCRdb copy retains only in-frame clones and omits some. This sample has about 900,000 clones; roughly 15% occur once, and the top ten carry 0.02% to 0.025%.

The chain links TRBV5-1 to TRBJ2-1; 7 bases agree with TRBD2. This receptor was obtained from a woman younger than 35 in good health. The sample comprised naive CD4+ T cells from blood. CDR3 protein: CASSPGGSVTEQFF. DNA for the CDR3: TGCGCCAGCAGCCCCGGGGGGTCTGTTACTGAGCAGTTCTTC. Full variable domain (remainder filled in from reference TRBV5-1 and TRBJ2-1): KAGVTQTPRYLIKTRGQQVTLSCSPISGHRSVSWYQQTPGQGLQFLFEYFSETQRNKGNFPGRFSGRQFSNSRSEMNVSTLELGDSALYLCASSPGGSVTEQFFGPGTRLTVL.